A single T cell receptor beta chain is shown here with its context. The entry originates in a study of blood T cells in healthy people across ages. The wider study: Capturing about one barcoded beta molecule per two T cells was achieved by template switching.

Combining a sample-barcoded 5' primer with a J-beta primer mix, a second PCR ran for roughly 6 to 11 cycles. Using its own MiXCR run on the 5' RACE reads, TCRdb lists one record per CDR3 protein. This repertoire shows 1.5 million to 2 million distinct CDR3 sequences, 25% to 30% found once; its top ten account for roughly 8%. The germline gives CDR1 DFQATT, CDR2 SNEGSKA (reference sequence). J was trimmed by 2 bases and V by 3 bases; bases with no gene match: 16. CDR3 length: 18 residues. This chain connects TRBV20-1 to TRBJ2-7; 10 bases are shared with TRBD2. Sequenced sample: blood. The receptor comes from a woman aged 25 to 39 in good health. The CDR3 region has the DNA TGCAGTGCTAGGGATTCACGGGAACTAGCGGGGAAACCCTACGAGCAGTACTTC. It is translated as CSARDSRELAGKPYEQYF.